The present T cell receptor (beta chain) was sequenced within a study of cytomegalovirus exposure and HLA in healthy donors. In the PCR, 60 Vbeta and 13 Jbeta primers were used. This table comes from immunoSEQ multiplex PCR, and its TCRdb copy is limited to in-frame clones, with some not included. The sample's table shows over 45,000 clones. Germline V lookup: CDR1 SGHRS, CDR2 YFSETQ. The CDR3 is 14 residues long. Trimming cost V 4 bases and J 8 bases, with 17 bases left between them. The sequence came from a woman under 30 in good health and CMV-seronegative. The sample consisted of PBMCs. The chain links TRBV5-1 to TRBJ2-3; D is possibly TRBD2 (6 bases). Here the CDR3 reads CASSRSGLLGTQYF. The DNA of the CDR3 is TGCGCCAGCAGCAGATCGGGACTTCTGGGTACGCAGTATTTT.